What follows is one T cell receptor (beta chain) and its context. Its antigen is not identified. In the PCR, 60 Vbeta and 13 Jbeta primers were used. This table comes from immunoSEQ multiplex PCR, and its TCRdb copy is limited to in-frame clones, with some not included. In the table there are fewer than 250,000 clones, roughly 75% of which are singletons. V was shortened by 2 bases and J by 3 bases, with 5 bases between the two germline ends. This CDR3 region has 12 residues. Germline CDR1 and CDR2: ENHRY and SYGVKD. The data were taken from a study of cytomegalovirus exposure and HLA in healthy donors. Study findings and constraints: TCR beta sequences reportedly predicted most subjects' HLA-A and HLA-B alleles accurately. One later analysis reportedly identified an Asian-associated ancestry cluster that showed fewer N-insertions than the approximately 700-donor mean. A link between a missense DCLRE1C variant and TCR beta V- and J-gene trimming emerged from a later analysis.

This chain links TRBV10-3 with TRBJ2-7, with D uncertain. The sequenced sample was PBMCs. The TCR was taken from a woman aged 30 to 39 in good health and CMV-seronegative. CDR3 DNA: TGTGCCATCAGTGAGGGTAGCTACGAGCAGTACTTC. It yields the protein CAISEGSYEQYF.